This T cell receptor (beta chain) is drawn from a study of T cell changes during pregnancy in multiple sclerosis. There are 13 residues in the CDR3. Germline V gene lookup returns CDR1 MGHDK and CDR2 SYGVNS. V lost 4 bases and J lost 6, with 9 bases in between. The method was immunoSEQ multiplex PCR; TCRdb's version includes in-frame clones alone and lacks a portion of them. The sample holds tens of thousands of clones, 75% to 95% seen once. The source is a female donor in good health, enrolled as a control in a pregnancy study. The chain recombines TRBV25-1 with TRBJ1-4, with TRBD1 as a possible D gene (6 bases). The sample here was peripheral blood, taken after pregnancy. CDR3 coding DNA: TGTGCCAGCAGTGGGACAGCGGATGAAAAACTGTTTTTT. Encoded protein: CASSGTADEKLFF.